A single sample is the source of the 24 T cell receptor beta chains below, sequenced in a study of blood T cell repertoires in COVID-19. Libraries were prepared by immunoSEQ multiplex PCR; TCRdb keeps only in-frame clonotypes and omits some of them. The sample yields 300,000 to 350,000 clones, roughly 87% seen once. Sequenced sample: peripheral blood. The receptors were sampled from a young man with COVID-19, enrolled during active disease.

V is TRBV24-1 and J is TRBJ1-2, with 8 bases that match TRBD1. This CDR3 is built from 13 residues. CDR1 and CDR2 from the germline V gene are KGHDR and SFDVKD. The V segment lost 4 bases and the J segment 7 bases; nucleotides outside the gene matches: 4. CDR3 DNA: TGTGCCACCAGTGACAGGACAGGGACTGGCTACACCTTC. Protein product: CATSDRTGTGYTF.

This chain uses TRBV3-1 (or the pseudogene TRBV3-2) with TRBJ2-2, with 8 bases that match TRBD2. Trimming at V came to 3 bases and at J to 4 bases, leaving 4 bases not matched to a gene. Germline V gives CDR1 LGHDT, CDR2 YNNKEL (reference sequence). The CDR3 runs 15 residues. The CDR3: CASSQSSGVTGELFF. CDR3 bases: TGTGCCAGCAGCCAGAGTAGCGGGGTCACCGGGGAGCTGTTTTTT.

The gene calls are TRBV7-2 and TRBJ2-1; D is perhaps TRBD2 (5 bases). V lost 3 bases, J lost 9 bases, and 9 bases lay in between. The CDR3 consists of 12 residues. CDR1 is SGHTA, CDR2 FQGNSA, per germline. The CDR3 here is CASSLNRGEQFF. DNA of the CDR3: TGTGCCAGCAGCTTGAACCGGGGTGAGCAGTTCTTC.

V and J are TRBV6-2 or TRBV6-3 and TRBJ1-1; no clear D. V dropped 3 bases and J dropped 6 bases, with 17 bases sitting between them. In germline, CDR1 is MNHEY, CDR2 SVGEGT. This CDR3 is built from 15 residues. This chain's CDR3 is CASSYAPEGAAEAFF. CDR3 coding DNA: TGTGCCAGCAGTTATGCCCCCGAGGGAGCCGCTGAAGCTTTCTTT.

Only one count was recorded for this clone. J is TRBJ1-3 and V is TRBV5-5; no reliable D call. Germline V CDR1 and CDR2: SGHKS, YYEKEE (reference sequence). V was clipped by 4 bases and J by 0 bases, with 20 bases between them. There are 18 residues in the CDR3. The CDR3 loop reads CASSHGWRRESSGNTIYF. The CDR3 bases are TGTGCCAGCAGCCATGGTTGGAGGAGGGAGAGCTCTGGAAACACCATATATTTT.

The V and J genes are TRBV5-1 and TRBJ2-7; a weak D match, TRBD1 (6 bases). The germline gives CDR1 SGHRS, CDR2 YFSETQ. Trimming removed 0 bases at V and 3 bases at J, with 19 bases between. This CDR3 is built from 17 residues. The CDR3 DNA reads as TGCGCCAGCAGCTTGGAACCCGGACAGAAAATAAACTACGAGCAGTACTTC. Translation gives CASSLEPGQKINYEQYF.

This chain uses TRBV7-2 with TRBJ1-1; no reliable D call. The germline V gene encodes CDR1 SGHTA and CDR2 FQGNSA. The CDR3 loop spans 15 amino acids. Trimming pared 1 base from V and 2 bases from J, leaving 11 bases between. As DNA, the CDR3 is TGTGCCAGCAGCTTAGAGTTGCGGGGTAACACTGAAGCTTTCTTT. It encodes CASSLELRGNTEAFF.

This chain links TRBV7-2 with TRBJ2-3; 12 bases are a match to TRBD2. V shed 4 bases and J 1 base; nucleotides not matched to a gene: 9. The CDR3 has 18 residues. Per germline, CDR1 SGHTA and CDR2 FQGNSA. The CDR3 protein is CASSSQLLAGGRTDTQYF. CDR3 DNA sequence: TGTGCCAGCAGCTCGCAGTTACTAGCGGGAGGACGCACAGATACGCAGTATTTT.

This clone was detected only once. The sample contains more than one DNA sequence encoding this CDR3. J is TRBJ1-4 and V is TRBV12-3 or TRBV12-4, with 9 bases aligning to TRBD1. Trimming at V came to 6 bases and at J to 11 bases, leaving 7 bases not matched to a gene. This CDR3 has 13 amino acids. CDR3 sequence reads: CASSRDREGKLFF. CDR3 DNA: TGTGCCAGCAGCCGGGACAGGGAAGGGAAACTGTTTTTT.

This chain joins TRBV7-2 and TRBJ2-7; the match to TRBD1 covers 9 bases. This CDR3 has 17 amino acids. V was pared by 0 bases and J by 5 bases, with 11 bases of the junction left unmatched. Germline CDR1 and CDR2: SGHTA and FQGNSA. For the CDR3, the DNA is TGTGCCAGCAGCTTAGCCAGTTGGGACAGGGTGTACGACGAGCAGTACTTC. Protein product: CASSLASWDRVYDEQYF.

This chain links TRBV5-4 with TRBJ1-4; weak D call: TRBD1 (5 bases). Deletions cut 4 bases from V and 0 bases from J, with 13 bases between. Per germline, CDR1 SGHNT and CDR2 YYREEE (reference sequence). The CDR3 has 16 residues. The CDR3 is CASSPGLHATNEKLFF. The CDR3 nucleotides are TGTGCCAGCAGCCCGGGACTACATGCAACTAATGAAAAACTGTTTTTT.

V is TRBV27 and J is TRBJ2-1, with unresolved D. Germline CDR1 and CDR2: MNHEY and SMNVEV (reference sequence). The CDR3 length is 14 residues. Deletions cut 4 bases from V and 1 base from J, with 8 bases between. In nucleotides, the CDR3 is TGTGCCAGCAGTTATGGAGTATCCTACAATGAGCAGTTCTTC. Its translation is CASSYGVSYNEQFF.

This clone was recorded only once. The chain links TRBV9 to TRBJ2-4; 10 positions agree with TRBD2. The germline gives CDR1 SGDLS, CDR2 YYNGEE. CDR3 size: 17 residues. With 2 bases clipped from V and 13 bases from J, the junction kept 18 bases outside the gene matches. CDR3 bases: TGTGCCAGCAGCGTCACGAGCGGGGGGGCTGAAGTTACTACCCAGTACTTC. It yields the protein CASSVTSGGAEVTTQYF.

The chain couples TRBV24-1 to TRBJ2-3; D perhaps matches TRBD2 (5 bases). Trimming took off 5 bases at V and 1 base at J, with 12 bases between the two ends. The germline V gene has CDR1 KGHDR and CDR2 SFDVKD. The CDR3 totals 15 residues. CDR3 region: CATSAPLGGTDTQYF. CDR3 bases: TGTGCCACCAGTGCCCCTCTCGGGGGCACAGATACGCAGTATTTT.

The V call is TRBV28, the J call TRBJ2-1; a possible D gene is TRBD1 (6 bases). Germline assignment: CDR1 MDHEN and CDR2 SYDVKM. This CDR3 comprises 12 residues. With 4 bases removed from V and 7 bases from J, the gap between germline ends came to 8 bases. In DNA form, the CDR3 reads TGTGCCAGCAGTTCGACAGGAAATGAGCAGTTCTTC. This codes for CASSSTGNEQFF.

This chain links TRBV27 with TRBJ2-7; TRBD2 matches at 10 bases. The CDR3 covers 15 residues. With 2 bases clipped from V and 3 bases from J, the junction kept 4 bases outside the gene matches. Per germline, CDR1 MNHEY and CDR2 SMNVEV (reference sequence). The CDR3 loop is CASSLRLAGFYEQYF. CDR3 coding DNA: TGTGCCAGCAGTTTACGACTAGCGGGTTTCTACGAGCAGTACTTC.

The chain employs TRBV7-2 and TRBJ2-5; TRBD2 matches at 8 bases. With V trimmed by 4 bases and J by 4 bases, 5 bases remained unmatched. Germline CDR1 reads SGHTA; CDR2 reads FQGNSA. The CDR3 is made up of 14 amino acids. CDR3 sequence: CASSYGGGRETQYF. The CDR3 DNA follows: TGTGCCAGCAGCTATGGCGGGGGGAGAGAGACCCAGTACTTC.

The rearrangement joins TRBV29-1 to TRBJ2-7, with TRBD1 matching 7 bases. The V gene's germline CDR1 is SQVTM and CDR2 ANQGSEA. The CDR3 is 14 amino acids. V lost 4 bases and J lost 0; bases outside the gene matches: 6. CDR3 region: CSVAVGTVSYEQYF. CDR3 DNA: TGCAGCGTTGCTGTAGGGACAGTCTCCTACGAGCAGTACTTC.

V usage is TRBV5-1 and J usage is TRBJ2-1; D might be TRBD2 (6 bases). There are 17 residues in the CDR3. The germline CDR1 and CDR2 sequences are SGHRS and YFSETQ. Between the trimmed V and J ends, which lost 0 bases and 4 bases, there was a span of 17 bases. Here the CDR3 DNA reads TGCGCCAGCAGCTTGGCCCTCGGCGGGGAGTTGTACAATGAGCAGTTCTTC. It specifies CASSLALGGELYNEQFF.

The rearrangement uses TRBV7-3 and TRBJ1-1; TRBD1 agrees at 9 bases. The CDR3 is 17 amino acids. Germline loops: CDR1 SGHTA, CDR2 FQGTGA. The ends lost 5 bases at V and 5 bases at J; junction bases unmatched: 15. The CDR3 region has the DNA TGTGCCAGCAGCCTCAATCCGGGACAGGGCCCAGGTACTGAAGCTTTCTTT. This sequence encodes CASSLNPGQGPGTEAFF.

V is TRBV20-1 and J is TRBJ1-2, with 7 bases matching TRBD1. V was clipped by 3 bases and J by 5 bases; unmatched bases: 6. Germline CDR1 and CDR2: DFQATT and SNEGSKA (reference sequence). The CDR3 spans 13 residues. The CDR3, as DNA: TGCAGTGCTAGTCGGCAGGGACAGTATGGCTACACCTTC. Translating it yields CSASRQGQYGYTF.

The chain has TRBV6-6 and TRBJ2-5; D might be TRBD1 (5 bases). V was cut by 7 bases and J by 0 bases, with 15 bases left in between. The CDR3 runs 15 residues. Germline CDR1 is MNHNY and CDR2 is SVGAGI (reference sequence). As DNA, the CDR3 is TGTGCCAGCAAAAAAGGGGTCTCCAACCAAGAGACCCAGTACTTC. Translation: CASKKGVSNQETQYF.

This chain joins TRBV7-9 and TRBJ2-7; the match to TRBD2 covers 12 bases. This CDR3 is 17 amino acids long. The V gene's germline CDR1 is SEHNR and CDR2 FQNEAQ (reference sequence). The V segment lost 2 bases and the J segment 4 bases; nucleotides outside the gene matches: 9. CDR3 nucleotides: TGTGCCAGCAGCTTATCGCCCGGGACTAGCGGGTTTTACGAGCAGTACTTC. Translation: CASSLSPGTSGFYEQYF. Full variable domain (missing parts from reference TRBV7-9 and TRBJ2-7): DTGVSQNPRHKITKRGQNVTFRCDPISEHNRLYWYRQTLGQGPEFLTYFQNEAQLEKSRLLSDRFSAERPKGSFSTLEIQRTEQGDSAMYLCASSLSPGTSGFYEQYFGPGTRLTVT.

The rearrangement joins TRBV5-1 to TRBJ2-1, with a possible D match to TRBD2 (7 bases). V lost 4 bases and J 7 bases, leaving 15 bases between the germline ends. Germline loops: CDR1 SGHRS, CDR2 YFSETQ. The CDR3 is 14 residues long. The CDR3 spells CASSRGALKNEQFF. CDR3 in DNA: TGCGCCAGCAGCCGGGGGGCCTTAAAGAATGAGCAGTTCTTC.